Each of the 28 T cell receptor beta chains below was sequenced from the same sample in a study of a mutant IDH1 vaccine in newly diagnosed glioma (dated by TCRdb to the early 2020s). These receptors have no known antigen. According to the study, the label for this sample's time point signals: week 5, during vaccination. Each vaccine dose was 300 ug of a 20-mer mutant IDH1 peptide in Montanide, given subcutaneously with topical imiquimod. The library was prepared using the immunoSEQ multiplex PCR assay. Sourced from immuneACCESS, this table was stored by TCRdb with only in-frame sequences that have V and J called. A share of the clones is absent; for the studies checked, an unresolved V gene accounts for under half, and the remainder has no known explanation. Across this sample there are approximately 61,000 clones, with 84% seen only once. The top ten hold around 7.4% of the sample. Sample: PBMCs, taken from a glioma patient whose treatment included an IDH1 peptide vaccine. The receptor source for this set is a woman between 45 and 60 years old with glioma.

V is TRBV27 and J is TRBJ2-5; D may correspond to TRBD1 or TRBD2 (5 bases each). Germline CDR1 reads MNHEY; CDR2 reads SMNVEV (reference sequence). The CDR3 length is 16 residues. The germline V and J ends were trimmed by 1 base and 2 bases, with 14 bases remaining between them. The CDR3 DNA reads as TGTGCCAGCAGTTTATTCGGGAAGGGGAAACAAGAGACCCAGTACTTC. Its translation: CASSLFGKGKQETQYF.

The chain joins TRBV25-1 to TRBJ2-7; no clear D. Trimming removed 5 bases from V and 4 bases from J, with 15 bases in between. This CDR3 has 14 amino acids. From germline, CDR1 is MGHDK and CDR2 SYGVNS. The CDR3 DNA sequence: TGTGCCAGCAGTCCCCCGTACAGAGAGTACGAGCAGTACTTC. Translating it yields CASSPPYREYEQYF.

The chain joins TRBV9 to TRBJ2-3; 10 bases fit TRBD1. The germline CDR1 and CDR2 sequences are SGDLS and YYNGEE. This CDR3 is 14 amino acids long. V shed 3 bases, J shed 5 bases, and the junction held 3 bases outside the gene matches. For the CDR3, the DNA is TGTGCCAGCAGCGGGGACAGGGGAGGAGATACGCAGTATTTT. It specifies CASSGDRGGDTQYF.

This clone has just a few counts. The CDR3 sequence: CSASEDLPQHF. In DNA, the CDR3 is TGCAGTGCTAGTGAGGATTTGCCCCAGCATTTT. The chain couples TRBV20-1 to TRBJ1-5; no clear D gene. V lost 3 bases and J lost 9, with 9 bases in between. The germline gives CDR1 DFQATT, CDR2 SNEGSKA (reference sequence). This CDR3 spans 11 amino acids.

This chain connects TRBV18 to TRBJ2-7; 7 positions agree with TRBD1. CDR1 is KGHSH and CDR2 is LQKENI in the germline V gene. With V trimmed by 4 bases and J by 5 bases, 2 bases remained unmatched. The CDR3 is 12 amino acids. The CDR3 DNA is TGTGCCAGCTCACGGACAGGAGACGAGCAGTACTTC. Its protein product is CASSRTGDEQYF.

V usage is TRBV6-1 and J usage is TRBJ2-7, with D unresolved. This CDR3 is built from 13 residues. Per germline, CDR1 MNHNS and CDR2 SASEGT. Trimming pared 0 bases from V and 2 bases from J, leaving 5 bases between. The DNA for the CDR3 is TGTGCCAGCAGTGAAGCACGGCCCTACGAGCAGTACTTC. Translation gives CASSEARPYEQYF.

CDR3 DNA sequence: TGTGCCAGCAGCCCGGGGACCGCCTCCCCCTCCTATGGCTACACCTTC. It codes for CASSPGTASPSYGYTF. The chain employs TRBV7-9 and TRBJ1-2; a possible D gene is TRBD1 (5 bases). V lost 5 bases, J lost 4 bases, and 20 bases lay in between. The CDR3 consists of 16 residues. Germline CDR1 reads SEHNR; CDR2 reads FQNEAQ (reference sequence).

The gene calls are TRBV7-2 and TRBJ1-4; D might be TRBD1 (6 bases). CDR1 and CDR2 (germline): SGHTA, FQGNSA. This CDR3 has 15 residues. Trimming cost V 5 bases and J 0 bases, with 10 bases left between them. The CDR3 DNA reads TGTGCCAGCAGCCCGGACAGATCAACTAATGAAAAACTGTTTTTT. Protein: CASSPDRSTNEKLFF.

The chain carries TRBV5-1 and TRBJ1-1; D is perhaps TRBD1 (6 bases). Germline V CDR1 and CDR2: SGHRS, YFSETQ. V lost 4 bases and J 11 bases, leaving 15 bases between the germline ends. The CDR3 extends over 12 amino acids. The CDR3 DNA sequence: TGCGCCAGCAGCCCGGACAGTTTGGGGGCTTTCTTT. Its protein product is CASSPDSLGAFF.

The rearrangement links TRBV28 to TRBJ1-6; perhaps TRBD1 as D (5 bases). V was trimmed by 5 bases and J by 4 bases, leaving 15 bases between them. CDR1 is MDHEN, CDR2 SYDVKM, per germline. The CDR3 runs 16 residues. For the CDR3, the DNA is TGTGCCAGCAGTGAACCCGCGGGGGGGTATAATTCACCCCTCCACTTT. Amino acids: CASSEPAGGYNSPLHF.

The genes are TRBV7-3 and TRBJ2-3; D perhaps matches TRBD2 (5 bases). There are 14 residues in the CDR3. V lost 2 bases to trimming and J lost 1 base, with 7 bases between them. The V gene's germline CDR1 is SGHTA and CDR2 FQGTGA. CDR3 DNA sequence: TGTGCCAGCAGCTTATACGGGGGCACAGATACGCAGTATTTT. This encodes CASSLYGGTDTQYF.

The V and J genes are TRBV5-4 and TRBJ1-3; D might be TRBD1 (6 bases). The germline V gene has CDR1 SGHNT and CDR2 YYREEE (reference sequence). The germline V and J ends were trimmed by 4 bases and 3 bases, with 11 bases remaining between them. CDR3 length: 14 residues. The CDR3 DNA follows: TGTGCCAGCAGCCCCGGACAGAATGGAAACACCATATATTTT. Translation: CASSPGQNGNTIYF. Full variable domain (outside the CDR3, taken from reference TRBV5-4 and TRBJ1-3): ETGVTQSPTHLIKTRGQQVTLRCSSQSGHNTVSWYQQALGQGPQFIFQYYREEENGRGNFPPRFSGLQFPNYSSELNVNALELDDSALYLCASSPGQNGNTIYFGEGSWLTVV.

V and J are TRBV5-8 and TRBJ1-5; possible D gene TRBD1, 6 bases. This CDR3 is built from 14 residues. V was trimmed by 1 base and J by 2 bases, leaving 7 bases between them. Germline CDR1 reads SGHTS; CDR2 reads YDEGEE. The CDR3 nucleotides read TGTGCCAGCAGCTTGAGGGGGGGCAATCAGCCCCAGCATTTT. Its translation is CASSLRGGNQPQHF.

The chain recombines TRBV27 with TRBJ1-3; tentatively, D is TRBD1 (5 bases). Looked up from germline, CDR1 is MNHEY and CDR2 is SMNVEV (reference sequence). The CDR3 is 17 residues long. Trimming took off 5 bases at V and 1 base at J, with 18 bases between the two ends. The CDR3 sequence is CASSPTVGGISGNTIYF. CDR3 DNA: TGTGCCAGCAGTCCGACGGTCGGGGGAATTTCTGGAAACACCATATATTTT.

This chain links TRBV5-1 with TRBJ1-1; TRBD1 is a possible D gene (6 bases). The CDR3 runs to 15 residues. Germline V gene lookup returns CDR1 SGHRS and CDR2 YFSETQ. Trimming cost V 4 bases and J 5 bases, with 18 bases left between them. The CDR3 sequence: CASSPSPGAETEAFF. The CDR3 nucleotides are TGCGCCAGCAGCCCTTCCCCAGGGGCGGAAACTGAAGCTTTCTTT. The full variable domain, in which reference TRBV5-1 and TRBJ1-1 provide the parts outside the CDR3, is KAGVTQTPRYLIKTRGQQVTLSCSPISGHRSVSWYQQTPGQGLQFLFEYFSETQRNKGNFPGRFSGRQFSNSRSEMNVSTLELGDSALYLCASSPSPGAETEAFFGQGTRLTVV.

The rearrangement links TRBV5-6 to TRBJ2-5; 7 nucleotides agree with TRBD1. Germline CDR1 reads SGHDT; CDR2 reads YYEEEE. The length of the CDR3 is 14 residues. V trimming: 1 base; J trimming: 0 bases; junction bases outside the gene matches: 0. CDR3 bases: TGTGCCAGCAGCTTGAGGGGGCACCAAGAGACCCAGTACTTC. Its protein product is CASSLRGHQETQYF.

The chain has TRBV5-1 and TRBJ2-3, with TRBD2 identical over 10 bases. The CDR3 runs to 14 residues. V was clipped by 6 bases and J by 4 bases; unmatched bases: 5. The germline gives CDR1 SGHRS, CDR2 YFSETQ. The CDR3 here is CASKAGGPADTQYF. The DNA for the CDR3 is TGCGCCAGCAAAGCGGGGGGGCCAGCAGATACGCAGTATTTT.

CDR3 coding DNA: TGCGCCAGCAGCTTCAGACAGTACACTGAAGCTTTCTTT. Residues: CASSFRQYTEAFF. V usage is TRBV4-1 and J usage is TRBJ1-1; TRBD1 might be the D (5 bases). V was trimmed by 5 bases and J by 3 bases, leaving 10 bases between them. Germline lookup yields CDR1 MGHRA and CDR2 YSYEKL. This CDR3 is 13 amino acids long.

The J gene is TRBJ1-4, the V gene TRBV30, with 8 bases aligning to TRBD1. V gave up 0 bases and J gave up 11 bases; unmatched junction bases: 26. The germline CDR1 and CDR2 sequences are GTSNPN and SVGIG (reference sequence). The CDR3 has 20 residues. CDR3 coding DNA: TGTGCCTGGAGTGTACGTCGGCAGGGGGCGCCCGTAGAAAGAAGAGGGAAACTGTTTTTT. This sequence encodes CAWSVRRQGAPVERRGKLFF.

The rearrangement links TRBV7-9 to TRBJ2-1; 7 bases line up with TRBD2. Trimming took 4 bases from V and 0 from J; bases not matched to a gene: 12. Germline V gene sequence: CDR1 SEHNR, CDR2 FQNEAQ (reference sequence). The CDR3 length is 18 residues. The CDR3 bases are TGTGCCAGCAGCTCCCCCCGGGACTACCAAAGCTCCTACAATGAGCAGTTCTTC. Its translation: CASSSPRDYQSSYNEQFF.

This chain uses TRBV18 with TRBJ1-1; TRBD1 matches 7 bases. Trimming removed 3 bases from V and 0 bases from J; junction bases left unmatched: 1. Germline CDR1 is KGHSH and CDR2 is LQKENI. The CDR3 is 14 residues long. The CDR3 loop reads CASSPGQLNTEAFF. DNA for the CDR3: TGTGCCAGCTCACCGGGACAGCTGAACACTGAAGCTTTCTTT.

The rearrangement uses TRBV21-1 and TRBJ2-1; TRBD2, the table's D call, lacks a check against the DNA. TRBV21-1 is designated a pseudogene. The CDR3 extends over 11 amino acids. The CDR3 spells CASSPYNEQFF. As DNA, the CDR3 is TGTGCCAGCAGCCCTTACAATGAGCAGTTCTTC.

The V and J genes are TRBV9 and TRBJ2-1, with D possibly called TRBD1 or TRBD2 (5 bases each). The CDR3 spans 15 residues. The germline CDR1 and CDR2 sequences are SGDLS and YYNGEE. V was clipped by 0 bases and J by 9 bases, with 16 bases between them. This chain's CDR3 is CASSVERDRGLEQFF. CDR3 in DNA: TGTGCCAGCAGCGTAGAAAGGGACCGAGGCCTTGAGCAGTTCTTC. Full variable domain (rest looked up from reference TRBV9 and TRBJ2-1): DSGVTQTPKHLITATGQRVTLRCSPRSGDLSVYWYQQSLDQGLQFLIQYYNGEERAKGNILERFSAQQFPDLHSELNLSSLELGDSALYFCASSVERDRGLEQFFGPGTRLTVL.

The chain combines TRBV7-2 with TRBJ1-5; D unresolved. Trimming pared 4 bases from V and 5 bases from J, leaving 9 bases between. The CDR3 runs to 13 residues. Germline V gene lookup returns CDR1 SGHTA and CDR2 FQGNSA. The CDR3 DNA reads TGTGCCAGCAGCTCAATCCTCTATCAGCCCCAGCATTTT. Amino acid sequence: CASSSILYQPQHF.

The chain employs TRBV5-6 and TRBJ1-3; D is possibly TRBD1 (5 bases). The CDR3 consists of 14 residues. Germline CDR1 and CDR2: SGHDT and YYEEEE. Trimming pared 5 bases from V and 1 base from J, leaving 10 bases between. As DNA, the CDR3 is TGTGCCAGCAGTCAGGGACTTTCTGGAAACACCATATATTTT. This encodes CASSQGLSGNTIYF. The whole variable domain, remainder taken from reference TRBV5-6 and TRBJ1-3, is DAGVTQSPTHLIKTRGQQVTLRCSPKSGHDTVSWYQQALGQGPQFIFQYYEEEERQRGNFPDRFSGHQFPNYSSELNVNALLLGDSALYLCASSQGLSGNTIYFGEGSWLTVV.

V and J are TRBV14 and TRBJ2-1; TRBD1 matches 9 bases. Trimming at V came to 5 bases and at J to 2 bases, leaving 7 bases not matched to a gene. The CDR3 sequence is 16 residues long. CDR1 is SGHDN and CDR2 is FVKESK in the germline V gene. CDR3 loop: CASSDGTGSPYNEQFF. CDR3 bases: TGTGCCAGCAGCGACGGGACAGGGTCGCCCTACAATGAGCAGTTCTTC.

The chain uses TRBV4-1 and TRBJ1-1; tentatively, D is TRBD1 (5 bases). Trimming pared 1 base from V and 4 bases from J, leaving 19 bases between. Germline V CDR1 and CDR2: MGHRA, YSYEKL. CDR3 length: 17 amino acids. The CDR3 loop reads CASSQVAAGPFGTEAFF. The CDR3 DNA follows: TGCGCCAGCAGCCAAGTAGCGGCAGGGCCATTCGGCACTGAAGCTTTCTTT.

The CDR3 sequence is CASSLEGGGAETQYF. The CDR3 nucleotides are TGCGCCAGCAGCTTGGAGGGCGGGGGGGCGGAGACCCAGTACTTC. The chain recombines TRBV5-1 with TRBJ2-5, with 9 bases identical to TRBD2. The CDR3 runs to 15 residues. Germline lookup yields CDR1 SGHRS and CDR2 YFSETQ. J was trimmed by 5 bases and V by 0 bases; bases with no gene match: 5.